This T cell receptor beta chain was identified in a study of T cell responses to AZD1222 COVID-19 vaccine. Sequenced by immunoSEQ multiplex PCR; TCRdb stores in-frame clones only, minus some. This sample carries about 84,000 clones, around 88% of them seen once, and the ten largest clones take 9.5% to 13%. The CDR3 has 12 amino acids. V was shortened by 6 bases and J by 6 bases, with 10 bases between the two germline ends. V is TRBV12-3 or TRBV12-4 and J is TRBJ2-3, with unresolved D. The source is an adult who received the AZD1222 COVID-19 vaccine. The sample was peripheral blood, taken 28 days after the second AZD1222 dose. The chain's CDR3 is CASSLDRDTQYF. The CDR3 nucleotides read TGTGCCAGCAGCCTCGATAGGGATACGCAGTATTTT.